Described below is a single T cell receptor beta chain sequence and its context. Its antigen is undetermined. Oncomine TCR Beta short-read sequencing was applied to DNA from cultured CD4+ T cells. Using the QIAamp micro DNA kit, genomic DNA was extracted from the CD4+ T cells that had been cultured. Each CDR3 protein gets one entry after TCRdb re-called the PCR reads with MiXCR. The profile covers fewer than 13,000 distinct CDR3 sequences, with 25% to 35% appearing a single time and 13% taken by the ten largest. As to treatment: roughly ten-day PBMC culture with coronavirus spike peptide pools or control peptides (ViraFEST assay). Collection of the unexposed donor's CD4+ T cells took place before the COVID-19 pandemic (2011-2018). TCRs were sequenced by ViraFEST after antigen-specific T cells had been expanded with peptide pools. The record originates from a study of vaccination and CD4 T cells after COVID-19.

V dropped 3 bases and J dropped 5 bases, with 22 bases sitting between them. CDR1 is SGHAT, CDR2 FQNNGV, per germline. The CDR3 consists of 18 residues. Sequencing was performed on CD4+ T cells from blood, cultured in vitro. The rearrangement joins TRBV11-2 to TRBJ2-2, with a tentative D call TRBD2 (5 bases). This TCR was recovered from a human donor in good health. The CDR3 is CASSFKTPRGSLTGELFF. CDR3 coding DNA: TGTGCCAGCAGCTTCAAAACTCCTCGGGGTTCCCTTACCGGGGAGCTGTTTTTT.